The clone carrying this T cell receptor (beta chain) appeared many times. The V end lost 7 bases, the J end lost 7 bases, and 20 bases lay between the germline ends. This CDR3 comprises 14 residues. TCRdb redid the calling of the 5' RACE reads with MiXCR, one entry per CDR3 protein. The table lists 550,000 to 700,000 distinct CDR3 sequences, about 20% of them singletons. This record belongs to a study of identical twins. This same sample was also taken into another study, of T cells expressing NK-cell markers.

The clonotype comes from a woman between 18 and 30 years old in good health. The chain is built from TRBV12-3 or TRBV12-4 and TRBJ2-7, with a tentative D call TRBD1 (5 bases). Sequencing was carried out using PBMCs. The CDR3 coding sequence is TGTGCCAGCAAGGTCCGGGCAGGGTCAGGTGAGCAGTACTTC. It specifies CASKVRAGSGEQYF.